Following are 13 T cell receptor beta chains from one sample sequenced in a study of post-analysis software for immune sequencing data. Unique molecular identifiers were built into the TCR beta cDNA libraries. Via MiXCR, TCRdb re-called the PCR reads, giving one row per CDR3 protein. This table holds about 170,000 distinct CDR3 sequences, roughly 30% found once. Whole-study results and caveats: Controls had lower frequencies than patients of about 5 TRBV segments, which included TRBV5-6, TRBV5-1 and TRBV20-1.

What these receptors recognize is not known. The sequencing input was blood. The source of these receptors is a girl between 5 and 17 years old with multiple sclerosis.

This chain connects TRBV27 to TRBJ2-7, with TRBD1 as a possible D gene (6 bases). Looked up from germline, CDR1 is MNHEY and CDR2 is SMNVEV (reference sequence). Trimming removed 6 bases from V and 1 base from J, with 16 bases in between. This CDR3 has 15 residues. Here the CDR3 reads CASRIAGEGSYEQYF. DNA of the CDR3: TGTGCCAGCAGGATAGCAGGGGAAGGTTCCTACGAGCAGTACTTC.

As for this clonotype: One end of the junction does not line up with germline, which may come from a read error. This CDR3 reads CATSATGIERYF. The CDR3 nucleotides are TGTGCCACCAGCGCGACAGGGATTGAGCGGTACTTC. This chain joins TRBV24-1 and TRBJ2-7; the match to TRBD1 covers 7 bases. Per the germline V gene, CDR1 is KGHDR and CDR2 is SFDVKD. The CDR3 covers 12 residues.

In its sample, this clonotype was seen many times. This rearrangement joins TRBV9 to TRBJ2-1; tentative D call: TRBD2 (7 bases). The germline CDR1 and CDR2 sequences are SGDLS and YYNGEE. The CDR3 has 14 amino acids. Between the trimmed V and J ends, which lost 3 bases and 6 bases, there was a span of 13 bases. The CDR3 DNA follows: TGTGCCAGCAGCGAGGGGGGGGTAGGCAATGAGCAGTTCTTC. Translated, it gives CASSEGGVGNEQFF.

This clonotype came up a few times. In DNA, the CDR3 is TGTGCCTGGAGTAGGGGGTACAATGAGCAGTTCTTC. This translates into CAWSRGYNEQFF. The J gene is TRBJ2-1, the V gene TRBV30; TRBD1 might be the D (6 bases). There are 12 residues in the CDR3. V was shortened by 2 bases and J by 4 bases, with 6 bases between the two germline ends. Germline CDR1 and CDR2: GTSNPN and SVGIG (reference sequence). The full variable domain, rest sourced from reference TRBV30 and TRBJ2-1, is SQTIHQWPATLVQPVGSPLSLECTVEGTSNPNLYWYRQAAGRGLQLLFYSVGIGQISSEVPQNLSASRPQDRQFILSSKKLLLSDSGFYLCAWSRGYNEQFFGPGTRLTVL.

This clonotype has ten or more counts. The V and J genes are TRBV5-1 and TRBJ2-7, with 13 bases matching TRBD2. The V and J ends lost 3 bases and 4 bases, in that order; junction bases with no gene match: 4. Germline-derived CDR1 and CDR2 are SGHRS and YFSETQ. The CDR3 totals 15 residues. CDR3 amino acids: CASSWTSGRFYEQYF. CDR3 nucleotide sequence: TGCGCCAGCAGCTGGACTAGCGGGAGATTTTACGAGCAGTACTTC.

This clonotype was recorded a few times. V usage is TRBV5-1 and J usage is TRBJ1-2, with 7 bases lining up with TRBD1. The CDR3 has 14 residues. CDR1 and CDR2 (germline): SGHRS, YFSETQ. The trim removed 4 bases at V and 4 bases at J, leaving 7 bases unmatched. The CDR3 loop is CASSAEGQIYGYTF. In nucleotides, the CDR3 is TGCGCCAGCAGCGCTGAGGGACAGATCTATGGCTACACCTTC.

Details on this clonotype: It may be a read error: a sequence one base away is much more abundant. The rearrangement joins TRBV6-5 to TRBJ2-1, with 10 bases lining up with TRBD2. This CDR3 has 15 amino acids. Germline V lookup: CDR1 MNHEY, CDR2 SVGAGI. The CDR3 nucleotides are TGTGCCAGCAGTCCCAGCGGGAGGGCCTACAGTGAGCAGTTCTTC. It is translated as CASSPSGRAYSEQFF.

V is TRBV10-3 and J is TRBJ2-2; 7 nucleotides align to TRBD1. Germline lookup yields CDR1 ENHRY and CDR2 SYGVKD. The CDR3 extends over 14 amino acids. With V trimmed by 6 bases and J by 3 bases, 4 bases remained unmatched. CDR3 amino acids: CAIRGQGDTGELFF. The CDR3 nucleotides are TGTGCCATCAGGGGTCAGGGGGACACCGGGGAGCTGTTTTTT.

In its sample, this clonotype was seen many times. The chain employs TRBV6-5 and TRBJ2-7; no clear D. This CDR3 region has 14 residues. The ends were cut back, 7 bases at V and 3 bases at J, with 16 bases in the middle. Per the germline V gene, CDR1 is MNHEY and CDR2 is SVGAGI. CDR3 region: CASIMTPPLYEQYF. Here the CDR3 DNA reads TGTGCCAGCATCATGACTCCTCCTCTCTACGAGCAGTACTTC.

This clonotype has just a few counts. CDR3 protein: CASSSTSEPGNEQFF. Written as DNA, the CDR3 is TGCGCCAGCAGCTCAACTAGCGAGCCTGGTAATGAGCAGTTCTTC. J is TRBJ2-1 and V is TRBV5-1; 7 bases map to TRBD2. V shed 3 bases, J shed 7 bases, and the junction held 10 bases outside the gene matches. The CDR3 is made up of 15 amino acids. The V gene's germline CDR1 is SGHRS and CDR2 YFSETQ.

The CDR3 loop reads CASSQRGEKLFF. For the CDR3, the DNA is TGTGCCAGCAGCCAACGCGGGGAGAAACTGTTTTTT. This chain uses TRBV3-1 with TRBJ1-4; D ambiguous. Germline-derived CDR1 and CDR2 are LGHDT and YNNKEL (reference sequence). Trimming took 2 bases from V and 11 from J, leaving 9 bases between them. This CDR3 comprises 12 residues.

This clonotype was seen only a few times. The genes are TRBV10-3 and TRBJ2-5; 8 bases agree with TRBD2. The V and J ends lost 1 base and 11 bases, in that order; junction bases with no gene match: 15. The CDR3 is 16 amino acids. From germline, CDR1 is ENHRY and CDR2 SYGVKD. CDR3 bases: TGTGCCATCAGTGAGTTGGGAGCGGGAGTAGGCAATGAGCAGTACTTC. This translates into CAISELGAGVGNEQYF.

The chain has TRBV12-3 or TRBV12-4 and TRBJ1-2; D ambiguous. This CDR3 region has 15 residues. Deletions cut 6 bases from V and 4 bases from J, with 18 bases between. This CDR3 reads CASSLPDLHRYGYTF. The CDR3 DNA sequence: TGTGCCAGCAGCCTCCCGGACCTCCATCGCTATGGCTACACCTTC.